Shown below are 6 T cell receptor beta chains from a single sample sequenced in a study of T cell repertoires in cytomegalovirus infection. TCRdb used MiXCR to reprocess the reads, holding one entry per CDR3 protein. The sample includes around 550,000 distinct CDR3 sequences, 26% seen only once; the top ten take about 12%. Sequencing was done on a sample of PBMCs. The receptors shown here come from a human donor in good health (CMV status not recorded). Some clones in this sample may be carry-over from other donors' samples.

The chain combines TRBV7-6 with TRBJ2-4, with D perhaps TRBD2 (6 bases). The CDR3 is 15 amino acids. The V end was cut by 1 base, the J end by 6 bases, with 13 bases between. Germline V CDR1 and CDR2: SGHVS, FNYEAQ. CDR3 DNA: TGTGCCAGCAGCTTAGGAGAGGGGAGGCGAAACATTCAGTACTTC. It is translated as CASSLGEGRRNIQYF.

The V and J genes are TRBV6-1 and TRBJ1-2, with D possibly matching TRBD1 (6 bases). V gave up 5 bases and J gave up 4 bases, with 17 bases separating them. CDR1 MNHNS and CDR2 SASEGT come from the germline V gene. The CDR3 runs 15 residues. The CDR3 DNA sequence: TGTGCCAGCAGTCCGGACAGCCTAATCAGCTATGGCTACACCTTC. It codes for CASSPDSLISYGYTF.

This clonotype was detected many times. This chain connects TRBV12-3 or TRBV12-4 to TRBJ1-1; TRBD1 is a possible D gene (5 bases). The CDR3 contains 14 residues. The V end was cut by 7 bases, the J end by 1 base, with 13 bases between. The CDR3 region is CASILGTENTEAFF. The CDR3 bases are TGTGCCAGCATCCTAGGGACCGAGAACACTGAAGCTTTCTTT.

V usage is TRBV6-2 or TRBV6-3 and J usage is TRBJ2-5; D gene uncertain. CDR3 size: 17 residues. The V gene's germline CDR1 is MNHEY and CDR2 SVGEGT. V lost 2 bases and J 4 bases, leaving 20 bases between the germline ends. The CDR3 region has the DNA TGTGCCAGCAGTTACCGGCAGAACAACGAATACCGAGAGACCCAGTACTTC. Translating it yields CASSYRQNNEYRETQYF.

This clonotype has a handful of counts. The chain recombines TRBV6-5 with TRBJ2-7; 12 nucleotides agree with TRBD2. Germline V gene lookup returns CDR1 MNHEY and CDR2 SVGAGI. V lost 5 bases, J lost 4 bases, and 9 bases stayed unmatched. The CDR3 has 16 residues. For the CDR3, the DNA is TGTGCCAGCAGTCTTGCTAGCGGGAGGGCCTTATACGAGCAGTACTTC. Amino acid sequence: CASSLASGRALYEQYF.

The chain has TRBV18 and TRBJ2-1; D remains ambiguous. V dropped 3 bases and J dropped 8 bases, with 14 bases sitting between them. CDR1 is KGHSH and CDR2 is LQKENI in the germline V gene. The CDR3 is made up of 14 amino acids. The CDR3 region has the DNA TGTGCCAGCTCACCCACTCAAAGGCCCCATGAGCAGTTCTTC. Protein: CASSPTQRPHEQFF.